Given below is one T cell receptor beta chain in context. The antigen is not known. The germline V and J ends were trimmed by 7 bases and 0 bases, with 19 bases remaining between them. The germline V gene has CDR1 LNHDA and CDR2 SQIVND (reference sequence). This CDR3 comprises 17 residues. This sample was included in a study of cytomegalovirus exposure and HLA in healthy donors. Findings and caveats of the study: Researchers reported that a few CMV-associated chains were confirmed in vitro as CMV antigen-specific. Associated with HLA alleles at 0.05 false discovery rate in a later analysis were 16,951 TCR beta sequences. For TCR beta chains, V- and J-gene trimming was later linked to a missense DCLRE1C variant.

With 60 Vbeta and 13 Jbeta primers, the PCR was carried out. Original methodology: Unique TCR beta chains totaled some 81 million in a later count, with approximately 11 million of them shared. Data came from immunoSEQ multiplex PCR; TCRdb stores just in-frame clones and leaves some out. The V and J calls and the clone size are those of that table, but D and trimming were determined from the DNA. The sample contains tens of thousands of clones, 80% to 90% of which appear only once. The clonotype originates from a woman aged 35 to 49 in good health and CMV-seronegative. V is TRBV19 and J is TRBJ1-3; unclear D gene. Material for sequencing was PBMCs. CDR3 in amino acids: CASKKREGLHSGNTIYF. CDR3 bases: TGTGCCAGTAAAAAAAGAGAGGGCTTACACTCTGGAAACACCATATATTTT.